A selection of T cell receptor beta chains follows, all from one sample in a study of CD8+CD57+ T cells in acquired aplastic anemia. TCRdb analysed the reads with MiXCR anew, one entry per CDR3 protein. The repertoire consists of around 430,000 distinct CDR3 sequences, with around a third occurring once and the leading ten covering 0.82%. Input material: sorted CD4+, CD8+, or CD8+CD57+ T cells (not recorded which) from PBMCs. Receptors were obtained from a human donor with aplastic anemia. The CDR3 runs from the conserved cysteine through the conserved F or W. D genes are given only for firm matches. Size is omitted from some rows. Given values are once, few, many or a class for expanded clones.

TRBV19	many	TRBD1	TRBJ2-5	CASSKDRGQETQYF	TGTGCCAGTAGTAAGGACAGGGGGCAGGAGACCCAGTACTTC
TRBV2	.	.	TRBJ1-3	CASSGVGNTIYF	TGTGCCAGCAGTGGAGTGGGAAACACCATATATTTT
TRBV12-3/TRBV12-4	.	.	TRBJ1-5	CASSLAGTHQPQHF	TGTGCCAGCAGTTTAGCAGGGACCCATCAGCCCCAGCATTTT
TRBV6-1	.	.	TRBJ1-6	CASSEALGGSNSPLHF	TGTGCCAGCAGTGAAGCGCTGGGGGGGTCTAATTCACCCCTCCACTTT
TRBV20-1	.	.	TRBJ2-5	CSARGGTQETQYF	TGCAGTGCTAGGGGGGGGACACAAGAGACCCAGTACTTC
TRBV29-1	.	TRBD1	TRBJ1-2	CSVDPDRGLYGYTF	TGCAGCGTTGACCCGGACAGGGGGCTTTATGGCTACACCTTC
TRBV7-3	.	.	TRBJ1-1	CASTPRPVFNTEAFF	TGTGCCAGCACCCCCAGGCCGGTTTTTAACACTGAAGCTTTCTTT
TRBV2	few	.	TRBJ2-7	CASRTGQPTYEQYF	TGTGCCAGCAGGACCGGACAGCCCACCTACGAGCAGTACTTC
TRBV30	.	TRBD1	TRBJ1-2	CAWSLTGGLSYGYTF	TGTGCCTGGAGTCTCACAGGGGGGTTAAGCTATGGCTACACCTTC
TRBV6-5	.	.	TRBJ2-7	CASSYHGDRSYEQYF	TGTGCCAGCAGTTACCACGGAGACAGGTCCTACGAGCAGTACTTC
TRBV12-3/TRBV12-4	.	.	TRBJ1-5	CASSHFHQPQHF	TGTGCCAGCAGTCACTTCCATCAGCCCCAGCATTTT
TRBV6-5	few	.	TRBJ1-3	CASSSGDTIYF	TGTGCCAGCAGTTCAGGAGACACCATATATTTT
TRBV11-1	many	.	TRBJ1-6	CASSLGGGRSYNSPLHF	TGTGCCAGCAGCTTAGGGGGGGGGCGCTCCTATAATTCACCCCTCCACTTT
TRBV3-1	few	.	TRBJ1-2	CASSQDGGGVRYGYTF	TGTGCCAGCAGCCAAGATGGTGGAGGGGTGAGGTATGGCTACACCTTC
TRBV10-3	many	.	TRBJ2-1	CALRTSPPTDEQFF	TGTGCCCTTCGAACTAGTCCACCGACGGATGAGCAGTTCTTC
TRBV2	.	TRBD2	TRBJ2-7	CASRVAGAYEQYF	TGTGCCAGCAGGGTAGCGGGGGCCTACGAGCAGTACTTC
TRBV11-2	.	TRBD2	TRBJ2-3	CASSRQSGGAADTQYF	TGTGCCAGCAGCCGTCAAAGCGGGGGGGCGGCAGATACGCAGTATTTT
TRBV7-6	few	.	TRBJ2-2	CASSSGLQMGLFF	TGTGCCAGCAGCTCCGGTCTCCAAATGGGGCTGTTTTTT
TRBV19	.	TRBD1	TRBJ1-2	CASIRTGEPKGYTF	TGTGCCAGTATCCGGACAGGGGAACCAAAAGGCTACACCTTC
TRBV6-1	few	.	TRBJ1-3	CASQRGHTIYF	TGTGCCAGCCAGCGGGGGCACACCATATATTTT
TRBV11-3	few	TRBD2	TRBJ2-1	CASSTSGSLGSEQFF	TGTGCCAGCAGCACTAGCGGGAGTTTGGGGAGTGAGCAGTTCTTC
TRBV27	.	.	TRBJ2-3	CASSSTTKQASTDTQYF	TGTGCCAGCAGTTCAACGACTAAGCAAGCGAGCACAGATACGCAGTATTTT
TRBV30	many	.	TRBJ2-5	CAWSSQGETQYF	TGTGCCTGGAGTTCCCAGGGGGAGACCCAGTACTTC
TRBV20-1	many	.	TRBJ2-5	CSASRIGLRETQYF	TGCAGTGCTAGCAGAATAGGCTTACGGGAGACCCAGTACTTC
TRBV7-2	.	TRBD2	TRBJ2-5	CASSLASGQETQYF	TGTGCCAGCAGCTTGGCTAGCGGGCAAGAGACCCAGTACTTC
TRBV7-2	few	.	TRBJ2-3	CASSQPERPYTDTQYF	TGTGCCAGCAGCCAGCCTGAGCGGCCCTACACAGATACGCAGTATTTT
TRBV11-1	.	TRBD1	TRBJ1-3	CASSSDRGSSGNTIYF	TGTGCCAGCAGCTCGGACAGGGGTTCTTCTGGAAACACCATATATTTT
TRBV5-1	.	TRBD1	TRBJ1-2	CASSSDSGGPGGYTF	TGCGCCAGCAGCTCAGATTCAGGGGGCCCAGGAGGCTACACCTTC
TRBV20-1	many	.	TRBJ2-7	CSAAAGRGQHEQYF	TGCAGTGCCGCGGCGGGGAGGGGGCAACACGAGCAGTACTTC
TRBV10-3	.	TRBD1	TRBJ1-1	CAISRNTGAGPEAFF	TGTGCCATCAGCCGAAACACAGGGGCGGGACCCGAAGCTTTCTTT
TRBV15	few	.	TRBJ2-7	CATSRDYSREQYF	TGTGCCACCAGCAGAGATTACAGTCGGGAGCAGTACTTC
TRBV6-5	.	.	TRBJ2-3	CASSYRSGTDTQYF	TGTGCCAGCAGTTACCGTAGCGGAACAGATACGCAGTATTTT
TRBV5-5	few	TRBD2	TRBJ2-7	CASSPGLAGYYEQYF	TGTGCCAGCAGCCCTGGACTAGCGGGGTACTACGAGCAGTACTTC
TRBV15	.	.	TRBJ1-2	CATSEPGAGYGYTF	TGTGCCACCAGCGAACCAGGGGCAGGGTATGGCTACACCTTC
TRBV29-1	many	.	TRBJ1-3	CSVGGPGNTIYF	TGCAGCGTTGGAGGGCCGGGAAACACCATATATTTT
TRBV15	.	.	TRBJ1-5	CATSRGDSFNQPQHF	TGTGCCACCAGCAGAGGTGACAGTTTCAATCAGCCCCAGCATTTT
TRBV10-3	many	.	TRBJ1-6	CAISERVQDSPLHF	TGTGCCATCAGTGAGCGAGTACAGGATTCACCCCTCCACTTT
TRBV25-1	few	TRBD1	TRBJ2-3	CASSDKGGWTDTQYF	TGTGCCAGCAGTGATAAAGGGGGCTGGACAGATACGCAGTATTTT
TRBV10-3	few	TRBD1	TRBJ2-1	CASSLVTGGKYNEQFF	TGTGCCAGCAGTTTGGTTACAGGGGGCAAGTACAATGAGCAGTTCTTC
TRBV29-1	.	.	TRBJ1-1	CSAEKERGTEAFF	TGCAGCGCCGAAAAGGAGAGAGGGACTGAAGCTTTCTTT
TRBV3-1	.	.	TRBJ2-4	CASSPGPNPENIQYF	TGTGCCAGCAGCCCGGGCCCTAATCCCGAAAACATTCAGTACTTC
TRBV10-3	many	.	TRBJ2-1	CAISESEDINYNEQFF	TGTGCCATCAGTGAGTCGGAAGACATAAATTACAATGAGCAGTTCTTC
TRBV20-1	many	.	TRBJ1-2	CSASSSGSLGYTF	TGCAGTGCTAGTTCGTCAGGCTCGCTGGGCTACACCTTC
TRBV7-6	many	TRBD2	TRBJ2-5	CASSSGLGETQYF	TGTGCCAGCAGCTCGGGACTAGGGGAGACCCAGTACTTC
TRBV5-1	many	TRBD2	TRBJ2-7	CASSFVAGTYEQYF	TGCGCCAGCAGCTTTGTAGCGGGGACCTACGAGCAGTACTTC
TRBV25-1	.	TRBD1	TRBJ2-5	CASSESTGTIQETQYF	TGTGCCAGCAGTGAATCGACAGGGACAATCCAAGAGACCCAGTACTTC
TRBV14	many	.	TRBJ2-7	CASSLGVRVGQYF	TGTGCCAGCAGCCTGGGCGTCCGGGTCGGGCAGTACTTC
TRBV5-6	.	.	TRBJ1-2	CASKPIYDRNGDYGYTF	TGTGCCAGCAAACCTATTTATGACAGGAATGGCGACTATGGCTACACCTTC